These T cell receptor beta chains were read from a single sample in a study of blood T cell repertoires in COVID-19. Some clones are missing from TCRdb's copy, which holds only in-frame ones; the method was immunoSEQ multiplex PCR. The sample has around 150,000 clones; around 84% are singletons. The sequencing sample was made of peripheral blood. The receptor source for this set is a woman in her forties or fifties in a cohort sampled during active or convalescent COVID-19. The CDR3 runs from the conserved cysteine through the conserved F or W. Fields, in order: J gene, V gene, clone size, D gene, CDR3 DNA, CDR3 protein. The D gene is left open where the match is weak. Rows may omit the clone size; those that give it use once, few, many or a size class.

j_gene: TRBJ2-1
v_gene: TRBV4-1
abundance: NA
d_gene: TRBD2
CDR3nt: TGCGCCAGCAGCCAAGGCAGGTTCCCTAGCGGGGGCTACAATGAGCAGTTCTTC
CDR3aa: CASSQGRFPSGGYNEQFF

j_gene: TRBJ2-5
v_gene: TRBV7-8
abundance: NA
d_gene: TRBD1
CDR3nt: TGTGCCAGCAGCTCCAGACAGGGGGCTGACGGGGAGACCCAGTACTTC
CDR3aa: CASSSRQGADGETQYF

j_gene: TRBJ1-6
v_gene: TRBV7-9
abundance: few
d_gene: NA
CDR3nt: TGTGCCAGCAGCCTCCCAGGGCCCTGGGAACCCCTCCACTTT
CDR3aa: CASSLPGPWEPLHF

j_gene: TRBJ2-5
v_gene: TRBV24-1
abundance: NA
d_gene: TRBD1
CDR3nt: TGTGCCACCAGTGGTGACAGGGGCGGTTGGGAGACCCAGTACTTC
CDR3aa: CATSGDRGGWETQYF

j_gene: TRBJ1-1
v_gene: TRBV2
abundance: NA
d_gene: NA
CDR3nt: TGTGCCAGCAGTGAGTTAGGGACTCTGAGTAAGACTGAAGCTTTCTTT
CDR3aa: CASSELGTLSKTEAFF

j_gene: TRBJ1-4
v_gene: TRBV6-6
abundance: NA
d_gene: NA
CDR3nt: TGTGCCAGCAGTTCCACAGGGCGCGGTAATGAAAAACTGTTTTTT
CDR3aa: CASSSTGRGNEKLFF

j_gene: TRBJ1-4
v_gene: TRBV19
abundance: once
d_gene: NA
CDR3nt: TGTGCCAGTAGCATACAGACAGATGAAAAACTGTTTTTT
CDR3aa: CASSIQTDEKLFF

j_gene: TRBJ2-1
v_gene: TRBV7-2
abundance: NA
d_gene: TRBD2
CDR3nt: TGTGCCAGCAGCTTAGTGCGGGGGGCGGGTAATGAGCAGTTCTTC
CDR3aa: CASSLVRGAGNEQFF

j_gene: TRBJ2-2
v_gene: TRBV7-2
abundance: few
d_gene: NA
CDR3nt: TGTGCCAGCAGCCCAATGGAGTTCGCGAACACCGGGGAGCTGTTTTTT
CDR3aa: CASSPMEFANTGELFF

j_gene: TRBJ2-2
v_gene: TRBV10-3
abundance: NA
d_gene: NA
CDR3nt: TGTGCCACGTGCCGGGTGTACACCGGGGAGCTGTTTTTT
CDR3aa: CATCRVYTGELFF

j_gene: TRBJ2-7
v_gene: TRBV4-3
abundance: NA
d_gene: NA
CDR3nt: TGCGCCAGCAGCCAAGATCATCGCGGCAGGGCTTACGAGCAGTACTTC
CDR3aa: CASSQDHRGRAYEQYF

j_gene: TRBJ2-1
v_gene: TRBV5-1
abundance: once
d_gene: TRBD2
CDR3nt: TGCGCCAGCAGCTCAGCGGGGTTCGTCTACAATGAGCAGTTCTTC
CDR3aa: CASSSAGFVYNEQFF

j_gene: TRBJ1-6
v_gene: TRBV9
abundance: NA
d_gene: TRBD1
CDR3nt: TGTGCCAGCAGCTCGGGACAGGGTGCCTCACCCCTCCACTTT
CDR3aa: CASSSGQGASPLHF

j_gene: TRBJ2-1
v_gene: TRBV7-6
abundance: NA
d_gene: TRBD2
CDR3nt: TGTGCCAGCAGCTTACGACTAGCGGGGGGCGGGGAGCAGTTCTTC
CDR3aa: CASSLRLAGGGEQFF

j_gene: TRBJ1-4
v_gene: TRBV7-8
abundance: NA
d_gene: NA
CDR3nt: TGTGCCAGCATGCGAACGGAAAAGAGGGAAAAACTGTTTTTT
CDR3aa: CASMRTEKREKLFF

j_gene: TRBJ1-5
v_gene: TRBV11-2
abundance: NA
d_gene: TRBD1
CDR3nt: TGTGCCAGCAGCTTAGGCCCCGGGACAGGCGTCCAGCCCCAGCATTTT
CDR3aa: CASSLGPGTGVQPQHF

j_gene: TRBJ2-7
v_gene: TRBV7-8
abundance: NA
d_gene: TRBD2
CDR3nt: TGTGCCAGCAGCGTCGCGGGGGGCACTTTCAAGCAGTACTTC
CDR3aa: CASSVAGGTFKQYF

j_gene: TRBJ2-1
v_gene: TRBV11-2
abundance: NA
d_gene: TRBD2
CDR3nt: TGTGCCAGCAGCATTACTAGCGGGGGGGCGTATGAGCAGTTCTTC
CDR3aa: CASSITSGGAYEQFF

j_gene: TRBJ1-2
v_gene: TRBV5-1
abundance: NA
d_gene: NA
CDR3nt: TGCGCCAGCAGCCAAGGACAGCCCGGTAACTATGGCTACACCTTC
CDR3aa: CASSQGQPGNYGYTF

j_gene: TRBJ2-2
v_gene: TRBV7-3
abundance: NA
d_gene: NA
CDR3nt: TGTGCCAGCAGCCCACCGGGCACCGGGGAGCTGTTTTTT
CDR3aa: CASSPPGTGELFF